The 31 T cell receptor beta chains reported below all come from one sample, sequenced in a study of T-cell memory formation after mild COVID-19. TCRdb ran MiXCR on the 5' RACE reads and lists one entry per CDR3 protein. The sample holds some 350,000 distinct CDR3 sequences, roughly 15% seen once. Sample: PBMCs or a T cell subset sorted from them (not recorded which). Source of these receptors: a man in his late teens or twenties who had mild COVID-19 (a few samples of this study predate the infection). Cell type and time point are not known.

The chain uses TRBV5-1 and TRBJ2-5, with 7 bases lining up with TRBD2. The V gene end was trimmed by 0 bases and the J gene end by 5 bases; junction bases not matched to a gene: 10. The CDR3 has 16 amino acids. Germline loops: CDR1 SGHRS, CDR2 YFSETQ. The chain's CDR3 is CASSLALGGSRETQYF. The CDR3 coding sequence is TGCGCCAGCAGCTTGGCCTTGGGAGGGAGCCGGGAGACCCAGTACTTC.

The chain carries TRBV6-2 or TRBV6-3 and TRBJ1-2, with TRBD1 identical over 7 bases. The CDR3 loop spans 14 amino acids. Germline CDR1 and CDR2: MNHEY and SVGEGT. Germline trimming cut 6 bases from V and 7 bases from J; bases unmatched to any gene: 11. CDR3 nucleotides: TGTGCCAGCAGCCCTCCCGACAGGGTTCGTGGCTACACCTTC. Its translation is CASSPPDRVRGYTF.

This clonotype came up a few times. The gene calls are TRBV20-1 and TRBJ1-4; maybe TRBD1 (5 bases). CDR3 length: 15 residues. Deletions cut 0 bases from V and 1 base from J, with 9 bases between. CDR1 and CDR2 (germline): DFQATT, SNEGSKA (reference sequence). CDR3 sequence: CSARDGGGTNEKLFF. The CDR3 bases are TGCAGTGCTAGAGATGGGGGGGGAACTAATGAAAAACTGTTTTTT.

This chain connects TRBV12-3 or TRBV12-4 to TRBJ2-7; D gene ambiguous. V was cut by 6 bases and J by 4 bases, with 10 bases left in between. This CDR3 spans 12 amino acids. CDR3 in amino acids: CASSRDIYEQYV. CDR3 sequence (DNA): TGTGCCAGCAGCCGAGACATTTACGAGCAGTACGTC.

J is TRBJ2-2 and V is TRBV5-1; D unresolved. Germline loops: CDR1 SGHRS, CDR2 YFSETQ. The V and J ends lost 0 bases and 5 bases respectively, with 8 bases between them. The CDR3 has 14 residues. The CDR3, as DNA: TGCGCCAGCAGCTTGGCCGTCGGGACCGGGGAGCTGTTTTTT. This encodes CASSLAVGTGELFF.

A few counts support this clonotype. V and J are TRBV9 and TRBJ2-3, with TRBD1 as a possible D gene (6 bases). The ends were cut back, 3 bases at V and 11 bases at J, with 25 bases in the middle. The CDR3 totals 16 residues. Germline lookup yields CDR1 SGDLS and CDR2 YYNGEE. The CDR3 region is CASSEVGKPGEMRQYF. CDR3 in DNA: TGTGCCAGCAGCGAGGTTGGGAAGCCAGGGGAGATGAGGCAGTATTTT.

This clonotype was counted a few times. The chain joins TRBV7-3 to TRBJ1-2; 7 positions match TRBD1. V lost 4 bases, J lost 8 bases, and 7 bases stayed unmatched. CDR3 length: 13 residues. Looked up from germline, CDR1 is SGHTA and CDR2 is FQGTGA. The CDR3 bases are TGTGCCAGCAGCTCCCAGACAGGGCAGGGCTACACCTTC. Encoded protein: CASSSQTGQGYTF.

This clonotype was counted between two and nine times. The chain has TRBV2 and TRBJ2-5, with TRBD2 matching 9 bases. This CDR3 comprises 16 residues. Trimming at V came to 7 bases and at J to 4 bases, leaving 13 bases not matched to a gene. From germline, CDR1 is SNHLY and CDR2 FYNNEI. The CDR3 DNA is TGTGCCAGCACCTATCTGGGGCGGGGGGGCCCAGAGACCCAGTACTTC. Translated: CASTYLGRGGPETQYF.

This clonotype has more than one count but fewer than ten. CDR3 loop: CASSQEVWPEAFF. For the CDR3, the DNA is TGCGCCAGCAGCCAAGAGGTTTGGCCTGAAGCTTTCTTT. The V call is TRBV4-1, the J call TRBJ1-1; D not certain. CDR1 MGHRA and CDR2 YSYEKL come from the germline V gene. The CDR3 spans 13 residues. V lost 0 bases and J 6 bases, leaving 8 bases between the germline ends.

This clonotype was detected once. The V gene is TRBV12-3 or TRBV12-4, the J gene TRBJ2-5, with a tentative D call TRBD2 (6 bases). The CDR3 sequence is 14 residues long. V shed 2 bases and J shed 3 bases, with 10 bases lying between them. The CDR3 sequence: CASSLRDSKETQYF. As DNA, the CDR3 is TGTGCCAGCAGTTTAAGGGACTCCAAAGAGACCCAGTACTTC.

This sequence joins TRBV7-9 and TRBJ1-1; 8 bases map to TRBD1. The trim removed 3 bases at V and 4 bases at J, leaving 7 bases unmatched. CDR3 length: 15 residues. Germline V gene data show CDR1 as SEHNR and CDR2 as FQNEAQ (reference sequence). The CDR3: CASSLAQGAGTEAFF. For the CDR3, the DNA is TGTGCCAGCAGCTTGGCTCAGGGGGCCGGCACTGAAGCTTTCTTT.

This clonotype has just a few counts. J is TRBJ2-5 and V is TRBV15; D gene uncertain. V was trimmed by 5 bases and J by 9 bases, leaving 19 bases between them. Germline loops: CDR1 LNHNV, CDR2 YYDKDF (reference sequence). This CDR3 contains 14 residues. The CDR3 coding sequence is TGTGCCACCAGCCCCCCCAGCTACCCTCGGGCCCAGTACTTC. Its protein product is CATSPPSYPRAQYF.

Ten or more counts support this clonotype. V is TRBV27 and J is TRBJ2-1; possible D gene TRBD2, 6 bases. V lost 1 base and J 5 bases, leaving 12 bases between the germline ends. CDR1 and CDR2 from the germline V gene are MNHEY and SMNVEV (reference sequence). The CDR3 contains 15 residues. This CDR3 is CASSLLGWGDNEQFF. The CDR3 nucleotides read TGTGCCAGCAGTTTATTAGGTTGGGGGGACAATGAGCAGTTCTTC.

This chain joins TRBV6-6 and TRBJ1-2, with D perhaps TRBD1 (6 bases). This CDR3 contains 19 residues. Per germline, CDR1 MNHNY and CDR2 SVGAGI (reference sequence). Trimming removed 4 bases from V and 5 bases from J, with 29 bases in between. CDR3 DNA: TGTGCCAGCAGTTGGTCGTCCGGGACACGCTCATTATCAGGGTATGGCTACACCTTC. Translating it yields CASSWSSGTRSLSGYGYTF.

The chain couples TRBV5-1 to TRBJ1-2, with 8 bases lining up with TRBD1. Germline CDR1 and CDR2: SGHRS and YFSETQ. V lost 4 bases to trimming and J lost 5 bases; unmatched junction nucleotides: 7. This CDR3 has 14 amino acids. The CDR3 loop reads CASSPMTGDYGYTF. CDR3 coding DNA: TGCGCCAGCAGCCCAATGACAGGGGATTATGGCTACACCTTC. Variable domain in full (rest from reference TRBV5-1 and TRBJ1-2): KAGVTQTPRYLIKTRGQQVTLSCSPISGHRSVSWYQQTPGQGLQFLFEYFSETQRNKGNFPGRFSGRQFSNSRSEMNVSTLELGDSALYLCASSPMTGDYGYTFGSGTRLTVV.

The rearrangement joins TRBV5-4 to TRBJ1-2; D is undetermined. V was pared by 3 bases and J by 6 bases, with 9 bases between. CDR3 size: 12 residues. Per the germline V gene, CDR1 is SGHNT and CDR2 is YYREEE (reference sequence). The CDR3 DNA follows: TGTGCCAGCAGCTCCGACGCGAATGGCTACACCTTC. Encoded protein: CASSSDANGYTF.

On this clonotype: The junction departs from germline at one end; a sequencing error may be responsible. The chain employs TRBV20-1 and TRBJ1-2, with a weak D call TRBD1 (5 bases). Germline assignment: CDR1 DFQATT and CDR2 SNEGSKA (reference sequence). The CDR3 consists of 15 residues. The CDR3 DNA sequence: TGCAGTGCTAGACCTTCCGGCAGGGTATACTACGGCTACACCTTC. Protein sequence: CSARPSGRVYYGYTF.

This chain uses TRBV19 with TRBJ2-2; D remains unclear. CDR1 and CDR2 (germline): LNHDA, SQIVND (reference sequence). V was shortened by 3 bases and J by 6 bases, with 5 bases between the two germline ends. This CDR3 is 12 amino acids long. DNA for the CDR3: TGTGCCAGTAGTATGTGGTCCGGGGAGCTGTTTTTT. Amino acids: CASSMWSGELFF.

There are a few counts of this clonotype. This chain joins TRBV25-1 and TRBJ2-2, with a tentative D call TRBD2 (5 bases). CDR1 MGHDK and CDR2 SYGVNS come from the germline V gene. The CDR3 runs to 14 residues. The V gene lost 4 bases and the J gene lost 2 bases, with 8 bases spanning the gap. This CDR3 is CASSGSGNTGELFF. As DNA, the CDR3 is TGTGCCAGCAGTGGGAGCGGAAACACCGGGGAGCTGTTTTTT.

V gene TRBV5-4 combines with J gene TRBJ1-6; D is uncertain. V was cut by 4 bases and J by 8 bases, with 7 bases left in between. This CDR3 has 12 amino acids. Germline V gene lookup returns CDR1 SGHNT and CDR2 YYREEE (reference sequence). The CDR3 loop is CASSQIDSPLHF. CDR3 bases: TGTGCCAGCAGCCAGATCGATTCACCCCTCCACTTT.

This clonotype was detected only a few times. V usage is TRBV5-1 and J usage is TRBJ1-2; D is uncertain. V was trimmed by 7 bases and J by 4 bases, leaving 11 bases between them. Germline assignment: CDR1 SGHRS and CDR2 YFSETQ. CDR3 size: 12 residues. CDR3 protein: CASPNPLYGYTF. CDR3 DNA sequence: TGCGCCAGCCCGAATCCACTCTATGGCTACACCTTC. The whole variable domain, filled in from reference TRBV5-1 and TRBJ1-2, reads KAGVTQTPRYLIKTRGQQVTLSCSPISGHRSVSWYQQTPGQGLQFLFEYFSETQRNKGNFPGRFSGRQFSNSRSEMNVSTLELGDSALYLCASPNPLYGYTFGSGTRLTVV.

The chain links TRBV4-1 to TRBJ1-1; D is possibly TRBD1 (5 bases). Germline V gene data show CDR1 as MGHRA and CDR2 as YSYEKL. V lost 6 bases and J lost 1, with 15 bases in between. The length of the CDR3 is 15 residues. The CDR3 DNA reads TGCGCCAGCAGGGCAGTGGGACTCCGGAACACTGAAGCTTTCTTT. Translating gives CASRAVGLRNTEAFF.

This clonotype was seen at least ten times. The chain combines TRBV5-1 with TRBJ2-3, with 8 bases fitting TRBD2. The CDR3 runs 15 residues. Germline V lookup: CDR1 SGHRS, CDR2 YFSETQ. J gave up 4 bases and V 3 bases, and 7 bases lay outside the gene matches. CDR3 sequence: CASSSGTRGADTQYF. CDR3 sequence (DNA): TGCGCCAGCAGCTCCGGGACTAGAGGTGCAGATACGCAGTATTTT.

This chain links TRBV20-1 with TRBJ1-2, with TRBD1 identical over 8 bases. Looked up from germline, CDR1 is DFQATT and CDR2 is SNEGSKA (reference sequence). The CDR3 length is 13 residues. V was clipped by 2 bases and J by 5 bases; unmatched bases: 4. CDR3 sequence: CSARPTGAYGYTF. The CDR3 DNA is TGCAGTGCTAGACCGACAGGGGCTTATGGCTACACCTTC.

This clonotype was seen many times. The chain couples TRBV25-1 to TRBJ1-1; D uncertain. CDR3 size: 13 residues. From germline, CDR1 is MGHDK and CDR2 SYGVNS. V lost 3 bases and J lost 7, with 12 bases in between. CDR3 protein: CASSDYPAGEAFF. CDR3 sequence (DNA): TGTGCCAGCAGTGATTATCCCGCAGGTGAAGCTTTCTTT. Full variable domain (remainder filled in from reference TRBV25-1 and TRBJ1-1): EADIYQTPRYLVIGTGKKITLECSQTMGHDKMYWYQQDPGMELHLIHYSYGVNSTEKGDLSSESTVSRIRTEHFPLTLESARPSHTSQYLCASSDYPAGEAFFGQGTRLTVV.

At least ten counts were recorded for this clonotype. V gene TRBV15 combines with J gene TRBJ2-7; 9 nucleotides match TRBD1. The CDR3 length is 15 residues. Germline trimming cut 3 bases from V and 2 bases from J; bases unmatched to any gene: 5. CDR1 LNHNV and CDR2 YYDKDF come from the germline V gene (reference sequence). CDR3 coding DNA: TGTGCCACCAGCAGTCACGGGACAGGGACCTACGAGCAGTACTTC. It specifies CATSSHGTGTYEQYF.

This chain connects TRBV4-3 to TRBJ2-2; 7 positions agree with TRBD2. From germline, CDR1 is LGHNA and CDR2 YSLEER. The CDR3 loop spans 17 amino acids. V trimming: 4 bases; J trimming: 3 bases; junction bases outside the gene matches: 11. CDR3 in amino acids: CASSLDPGGMDTGELFF. The CDR3 bases are TGCGCCAGCAGCCTAGACCCCGGGGGGATGGACACCGGGGAGCTGTTTTTT.

This clonotype was detected a few times. The rearrangement joins TRBV5-1 to TRBJ2-2; no firm D call. V was trimmed by 4 bases and J by 6 bases, leaving 13 bases between them. CDR3 size: 14 residues. CDR1 and CDR2 (germline): SGHRS, YFSETQ. The DNA of the CDR3 is TGCGCCAGCAGCATTGCCCCAGCGTCCGGGGAGCTGTTTTTT. Translating it yields CASSIAPASGELFF.

The V call is TRBV7-6, the J call TRBJ2-1; D is unresolved. This CDR3 is 15 amino acids long. The V and J ends lost 3 bases and 7 bases respectively, with 16 bases between them. Germline loops: CDR1 SGHVS, CDR2 FNYEAQ. The CDR3 DNA is TGTGCCAGCAGCTTTACAGACCAATTCGGAAATGAGCAGTTCTTC. Translating gives CASSFTDQFGNEQFF.

This clonotype has a count of ten or more. The chain links TRBV4-2 to TRBJ2-7, with no clear D. The germline gives CDR1 LGHNA, CDR2 YNFKEQ. This CDR3 region has 15 residues. V lost 4 bases and J 3 bases, leaving 16 bases between the germline ends. In DNA form, the CDR3 reads TGTGCCAGCAGCCCCACGGGTCCTGGGGACTACGAGCAGTACGTC. Protein product: CASSPTGPGDYEQYV.

The V call is TRBV12-3 or TRBV12-4, the J call TRBJ2-3, with D perhaps TRBD2 (6 bases). The CDR3 consists of 18 residues. V gave up 4 bases and J gave up 1 base, with 21 bases separating them. The CDR3 spells CASSSVRGSAWGTDTQYF. The CDR3 region has the DNA TGTGCCAGCAGTTCAGTCCGGGGGTCGGCTTGGGGCACAGATACGCAGTATTTT.